These 2 T cell receptor beta chains share one sample of origin, sequenced in a study of blood T cells in healthy people across ages. A J-beta primer mix and a sample-barcoded 5' primer were used in a second PCR of roughly 6 to 12 cycles. TCRdb reprocessed the 5' RACE reads with MiXCR, giving one entry per CDR3 protein. The sample has roughly 730,000 distinct CDR3 sequences, roughly three fifths seen once. The specimen sequenced was blood. Every receptor here comes from a man in his forties in good health.

This clonotype came up a few times. This chain connects TRBV6-2 or TRBV6-3 to TRBJ2-5; tentatively, D is TRBD1 (6 bases). This CDR3 contains 17 residues. The germline V gene has CDR1 MNHEY and CDR2 SVGEGT. V dropped 2 bases and J dropped 0 bases, with 16 bases sitting between them. CDR3: CASSYTGLRGYQETQYF. As DNA, the CDR3 is TGTGCCAGCAGTTACACAGGACTTAGGGGGTACCAAGAGACCCAGTACTTC.

V is TRBV9 and J is TRBJ2-5; 9 bases line up with TRBD2. CDR3 size: 16 residues. V trimming: 4 bases; J trimming: 2 bases; junction bases outside the gene matches: 9. Germline-derived CDR1 and CDR2 are SGDLS and YYNGEE. CDR3 protein: CASSPERGAEQETQYF. The CDR3 region has the DNA TGTGCCAGCAGCCCGGAGCGGGGGGCCGAACAAGAGACCCAGTACTTC.